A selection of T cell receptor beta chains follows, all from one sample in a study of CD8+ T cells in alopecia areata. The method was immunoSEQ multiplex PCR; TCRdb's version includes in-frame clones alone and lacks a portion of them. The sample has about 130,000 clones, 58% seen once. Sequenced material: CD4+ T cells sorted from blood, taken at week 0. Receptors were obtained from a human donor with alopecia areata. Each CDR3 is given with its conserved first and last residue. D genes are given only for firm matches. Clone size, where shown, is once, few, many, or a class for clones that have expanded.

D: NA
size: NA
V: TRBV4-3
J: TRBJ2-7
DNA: TGCGCCAGCAGCCAAGATTGGTCAGGGAGCGAGCAGTACTTC
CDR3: CASSQDWSGSEQYF

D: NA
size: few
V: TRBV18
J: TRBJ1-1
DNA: TGTGCCAGCTCACCTAGCCTCGAAAACACTGAAGCTTTCTTT
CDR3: CASSPSLENTEAFF

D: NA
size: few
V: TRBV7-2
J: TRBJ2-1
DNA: TGTGCCAGCAGCCCCCAGGGAGGATACAATGAGCAGTTCTTC
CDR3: CASSPQGGYNEQFF

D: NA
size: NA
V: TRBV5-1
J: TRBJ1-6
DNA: TGCGCCAGCAGCACGGACGTCGGGAATTCACCCCTCCACTTT
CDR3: CASSTDVGNSPLHF

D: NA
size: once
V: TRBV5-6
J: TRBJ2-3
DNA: TGTGCCAGCAGCTTCACCGCCATCACAGATACGCAGTATTTT
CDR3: CASSFTAITDTQYF

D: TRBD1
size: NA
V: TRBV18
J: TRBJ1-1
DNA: TGTGCCAGCTCACCGACAGGGGTGAAAGCTGAAGCTTTCTTT
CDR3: CASSPTGVKAEAFF

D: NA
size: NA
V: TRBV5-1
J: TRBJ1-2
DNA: TGCGCCAGCAGAAAGACAGGAGACTATGGCTACACCTTC
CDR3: CASRKTGDYGYTF

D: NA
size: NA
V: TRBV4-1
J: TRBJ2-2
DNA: TGCGCCAGCCACAGGGGGCTAGCGGGAGCGGGGGAGCTGTTTTTT
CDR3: CASHRGLAGAGELFF

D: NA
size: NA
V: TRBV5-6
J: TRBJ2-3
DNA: TGTGCCAGCAGCTTGGCCCCTGTGGCCGTGTTCACAGATACGCAGTATTTT
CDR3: CASSLAPVAVFTDTQYF

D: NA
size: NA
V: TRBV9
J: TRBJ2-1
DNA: TGTGCCAGCAGCGCACGACCTAACAGGGAGAATGAGCAGTTCTTC
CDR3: CASSARPNRENEQFF

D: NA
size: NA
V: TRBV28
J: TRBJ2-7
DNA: TGTGCCAGCAGTCGTTTTACGAGGTCCGAGCAGTACTTC
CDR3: CASSRFTRSEQYF

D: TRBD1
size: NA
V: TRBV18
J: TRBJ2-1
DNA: TGTGCCAGCTCCCATAGAACAGGGGGCTCCTACAATGAGCAGTTCTTC
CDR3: CASSHRTGGSYNEQFF

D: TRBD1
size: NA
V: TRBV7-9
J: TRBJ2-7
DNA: TGTGCCAGCAGCCTAGGGGGCGGCTACGAGCAGTACTTC
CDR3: CASSLGGGYEQYF

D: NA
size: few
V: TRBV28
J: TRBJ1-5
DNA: TGTGCCAGCAGCGCGTCAGGGACCTTTAGCAATCAGCCCCAGCATTTT
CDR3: CASSASGTFSNQPQHF

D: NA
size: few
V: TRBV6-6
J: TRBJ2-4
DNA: TGTGCCAGCAGTTACGCCGGTTCCGGCATTCAGTACTTC
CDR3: CASSYAGSGIQYF

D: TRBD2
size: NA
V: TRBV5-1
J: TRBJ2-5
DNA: TGCGCCAGCAGCTTGGGACTAGCGGGGGGGCGCTCACGACTACAAGAGACCCAGTACTTC
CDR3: CASSLGLAGGRSRLQETQYF

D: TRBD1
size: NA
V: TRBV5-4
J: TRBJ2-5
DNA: TGTGCCAGCAGCAAGGGACAGGGAGACCAAGAGACCCAGTACTTC
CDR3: CASSKGQGDQETQYF

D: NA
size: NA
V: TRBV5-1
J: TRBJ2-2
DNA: TGCGCCAGCAGCGGTGGACAGTCGGCCGGGGAGCTGTTTTTT
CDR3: CASSGGQSAGELFF

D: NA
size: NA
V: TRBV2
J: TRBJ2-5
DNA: TGTGCCAGCAGTGGGCAGGAGACCCAGTACTTC
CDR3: CASSGQETQYF

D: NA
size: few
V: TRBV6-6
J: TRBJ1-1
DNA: TGTGCCAGCAGTAGATCCCCCCCAGGGTTGGGCACTGAAGCTTTCTTT
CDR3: CASSRSPPGLGTEAFF

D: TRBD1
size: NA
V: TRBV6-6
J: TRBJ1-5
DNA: TGTGCCAGCAGTTACGCAGGGGGCGGTCAGCCCCAGCATTTT
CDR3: CASSYAGGGQPQHF

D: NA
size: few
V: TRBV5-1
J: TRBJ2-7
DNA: TGCGCCAGCAGCTTTGAGTTACGGGGAGTTCCTTCCTACGAGCAGTACTTC
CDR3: CASSFELRGVPSYEQYF

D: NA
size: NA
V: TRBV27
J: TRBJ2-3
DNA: TGTGCCAGCAGGGAAAGCCACAGGGCAGATACGCAGTATTTT
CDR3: CASRESHRADTQYF

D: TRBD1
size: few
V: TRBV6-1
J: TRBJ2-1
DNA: TGTGCCAGCAGTACAGGGACAGGAACTTACAATGAGCAGTTCTTC
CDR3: CASSTGTGTYNEQFF

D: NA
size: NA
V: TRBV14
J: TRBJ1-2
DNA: TGTGCCAGCAGCCCATCGGCCGCGATTGGCTACACCTTC
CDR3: CASSPSAAIGYTF

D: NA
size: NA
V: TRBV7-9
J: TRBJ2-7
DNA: TGTGCCAGCAGCCTCCAAACTCAGGACAGAGCCGACTTC
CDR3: CASSLQTQDRADF

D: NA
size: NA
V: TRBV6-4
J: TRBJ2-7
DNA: TGTGCCAGCAGTGACTCGTCGAAGAGCTCCTACGAGCAGTACTTC
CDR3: CASSDSSKSSYEQYF

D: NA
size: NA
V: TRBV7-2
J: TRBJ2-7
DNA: TGTGCCAGCAGCCCCGCCCCAACGGGGCCCTACGAGCAGTACTTC
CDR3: CASSPAPTGPYEQYF

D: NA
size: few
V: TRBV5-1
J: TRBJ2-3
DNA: TGCGCCAGCAGCTGGGACACAGATACGCAGTATTTT
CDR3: CASSWDTDTQYF

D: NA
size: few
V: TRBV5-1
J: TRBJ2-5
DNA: TGCGCCAGCAGCTCCGACGGGCGCCTGGAGACCCAGTACTTC
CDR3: CASSSDGRLETQYF

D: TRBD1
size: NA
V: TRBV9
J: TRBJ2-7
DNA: TGTGCCAGCAGCACGACAGGGGGGTCCTACGAGCAGTACTTC
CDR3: CASSTTGGSYEQYF

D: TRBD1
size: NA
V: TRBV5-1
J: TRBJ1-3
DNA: TGCGCCAGCAGCTTGTTAGGGACAGTGGACGGAGGAAACACCATATATTTT
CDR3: CASSLLGTVDGGNTIYF

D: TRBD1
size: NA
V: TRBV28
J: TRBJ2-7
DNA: TGTGCCAGCAGCCCTCTACTGACAGGGTTCTACGAGCAGTACTTC
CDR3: CASSPLLTGFYEQYF

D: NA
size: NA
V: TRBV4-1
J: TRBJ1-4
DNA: TGCGCCAGCAGCCAAGTAGATCTGGTCCCAACTAATGAAAAACTGTTTTTT
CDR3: CASSQVDLVPTNEKLFF

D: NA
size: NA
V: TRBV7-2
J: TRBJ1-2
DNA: TGTGCCAGCAGCCCGAGGGACTATGGCTACACCTTC
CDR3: CASSPRDYGYTF

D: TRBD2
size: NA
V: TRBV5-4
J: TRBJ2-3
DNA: TGTGCCAGCAGCCGCCTGACTAGCGGCACAGATACGCAGTATTTT
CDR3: CASSRLTSGTDTQYF

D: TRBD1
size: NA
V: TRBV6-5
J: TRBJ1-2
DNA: TGTGCCAGCAGTTACTCGTCGGGACAGGGGGAAAATGGCTACACCTTC
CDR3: CASSYSSGQGENGYTF

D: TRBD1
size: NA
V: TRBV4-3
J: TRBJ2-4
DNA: TGCGCCAGCAGCCAAGATCCCCGGACAGGACTAGCCAAAAACATTCAGTACTTC
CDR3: CASSQDPRTGLAKNIQYF

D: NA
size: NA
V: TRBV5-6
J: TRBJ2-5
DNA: TGTGCCAGCAGCTTGACAGAACAAGAGACCCAGTACTTC
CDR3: CASSLTEQETQYF

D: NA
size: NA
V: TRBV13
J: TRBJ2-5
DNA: TGTGCCAGCAGCCCACGGGCTAGCGCGACGCAAGAGACCCAGTACTTC
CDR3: CASSPRASATQETQYF

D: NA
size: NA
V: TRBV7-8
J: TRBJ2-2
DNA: TGTGCCAGCAGCTTAGCGCAGCCGGGGCTAGGCACCGGGGAGCTGTTTTTT
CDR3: CASSLAQPGLGTGELFF

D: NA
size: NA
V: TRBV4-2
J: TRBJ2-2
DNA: TGTGCCAGCAGCCAAGATGTAGACACCTGGTCGGGCACCGGGGAGCTGTTTTTT
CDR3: CASSQDVDTWSGTGELFF

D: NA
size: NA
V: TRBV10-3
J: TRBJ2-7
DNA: TGTGCCATCAGTGAGTCGAAATCCATAGAGCAGTACTTC
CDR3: CAISESKSIEQYF

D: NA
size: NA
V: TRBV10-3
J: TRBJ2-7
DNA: TGTGCCATCAGTGAGCCGACACCCTACGAGCAGTACTTC
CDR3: CAISEPTPYEQYF

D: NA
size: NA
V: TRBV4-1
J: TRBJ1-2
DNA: TGCGCCAGCAGCTCTAGGGGTGCTTTGGGCTACACCTTC
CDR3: CASSSRGALGYTF

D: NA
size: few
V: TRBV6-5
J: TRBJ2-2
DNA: TGTGCCAGCAGTTACTCGGACGGGGTTGACACCGGGGAGCTGTTTTTT
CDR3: CASSYSDGVDTGELFF

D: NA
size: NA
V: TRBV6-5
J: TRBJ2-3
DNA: TGTGCCAGCAGTTTGGGACTTAGCACAGATACGCAGTATTTT
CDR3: CASSLGLSTDTQYF

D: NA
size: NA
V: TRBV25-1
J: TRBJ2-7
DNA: TGTGCCACCACCGGGACCAGCACCTACGAGCAGTACTTC
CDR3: CATTGTSTYEQYF

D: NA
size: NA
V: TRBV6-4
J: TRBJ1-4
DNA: TGTGCCAGCAGTCAGACTTGGGGAGAAAAACTGTTTTTT
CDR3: CASSQTWGEKLFF

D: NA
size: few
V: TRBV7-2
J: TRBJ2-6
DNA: TGTGCCAGCAACCCTCAGAGCTCTGGGGCCAACGTCCTGACTTTC
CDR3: CASNPQSSGANVLTF

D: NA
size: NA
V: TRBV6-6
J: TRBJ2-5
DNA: TGTGCCAGTCGCCGGGGGGCACAAGAGACCCAGTACTTC
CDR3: CASRRGAQETQYF

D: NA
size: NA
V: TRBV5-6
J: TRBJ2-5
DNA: TGTGCCAGCAGCTGGAGGCCGGGGGAGACCCAGTACTTC
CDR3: CASSWRPGETQYF

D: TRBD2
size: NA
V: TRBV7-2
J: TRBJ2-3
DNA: TGTGCCAGCAGCTTCGATTGGCGGGGGACGACTAAGGATACGCAGTATTTT
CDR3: CASSFDWRGTTKDTQYF

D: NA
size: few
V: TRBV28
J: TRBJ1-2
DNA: TGTGCCAGCAGTTTAACGGCAGGGCATGGCTACACCTTC
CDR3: CASSLTAGHGYTF

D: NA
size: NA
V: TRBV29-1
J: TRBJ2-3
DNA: TGCAGCGTTGAAGACCCGGGAGCTCCAGATACGCAGTATTTT
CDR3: CSVEDPGAPDTQYF

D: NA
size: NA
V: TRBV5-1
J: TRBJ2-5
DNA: TGCGCCAGCAGCTTGGGGATTTCGGCCAGGGGGCGGGAGGAGACCCAGTACTTC
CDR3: CASSLGISARGREETQYF

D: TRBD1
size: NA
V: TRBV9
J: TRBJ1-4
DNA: TGTGCCAGCAGCGCCGGACAGGGCTATGAAAAACTGTTTTTT
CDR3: CASSAGQGYEKLFF

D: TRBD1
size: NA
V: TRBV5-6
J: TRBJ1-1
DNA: TGTGCCAGCAGCGTGGACAGGGTCGCTGAAGCTTTCTTT
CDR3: CASSVDRVAEAFF

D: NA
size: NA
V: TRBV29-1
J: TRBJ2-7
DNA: TGCAGCGTTGCCTGGGATCGAACCTACGAGCAGTACTTC
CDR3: CSVAWDRTYEQYF

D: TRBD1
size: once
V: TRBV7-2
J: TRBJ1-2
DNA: TGTGCCAGCAGCTTAGGCCCCAACAGGGGGCGCAGCTACACCTTC
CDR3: CASSLGPNRGRSYTF